A selection of T cell receptor beta chains follows, all from one sample in a study of cytotoxic CD8 clonotypes in ibrutinib-treated CLL. Profiling relied on immunoSEQ multiplex PCR, and the TCRdb table lists in-frame clones only, not all of them. The table has approximately 210,000 clones, approximately 72% seen once. Here the sequenced sample was PBMCs, taken after 24 months of ibrutinib treatment. The receptor set was obtained from a human donor with chronic lymphocytic leukemia. CDR3s include the opening cysteine and the closing phenylalanine or tryptophan. The order of the fields is V gene, J gene, CDR3 protein.

TRBV12-5	TRBJ2-5	CASGQGFGQETQYF
TRBV2	TRBJ2-5	CASYEGRSQYF
TRBV6-5	TRBJ2-5	CASSYSTYPYQETQYF
TRBV6-6	TRBJ2-7	CASSYLGLRGGDEQYF
TRBV2	TRBJ1-5	CASSAGVSNQPQHF
TRBV15	TRBJ2-7	CATSRGLAGALEQYF
TRBV7-2	TRBJ2-5	CASGRPQGYETQYF
TRBV5-6	TRBJ2-3	CASSPSTTGITDTQYF
TRBV6-5	TRBJ2-1	CASSRRNEQFF
TRBV5-4	TRBJ2-3	CASSLAGQDVVFTDTQYF
TRBV11-2	TRBJ1-1	CASSSRRGEAFF
TRBV7-2	TRBJ2-5	CASSLASGSGWEQYF
TRBV2	TRBJ2-5	CASSGQGDSQETQYF
TRBV28	TRBJ2-7	CASSPPFGGRASHEQYF
TRBV18	TRBJ2-7	CASAIRPEGSYEQYF
TRBV27	TRBJ2-5	CASSLTGGEETQYF
TRBV7-2	TRBJ1-4	CASSYASGVAEKLFF
TRBV10-3	TRBJ2-1	CAISEPTGTQFF
TRBV29-1	TRBJ2-2	CSVLGGGGTGELFF
TRBV10-2	TRBJ2-2	CASSAGLAGADTGELFF
TRBV7-2	TRBJ2-5	CASSLLSNLAVRVRYF
TRBV4-3	TRBJ2-7	CASSQDLPVSPGSGEQYF
TRBV14	TRBJ2-3	CASSQLAGGTDTQYF
TRBV5-4	TRBJ2-5	CASSSRGQFQETQYF
TRBV27	TRBJ2-7	CASSMTGKYYEQYF
TRBV4-2	TRBJ2-5	CASSQAQGGNQETQYF
TRBV9	TRBJ2-7	CASSVDPGQGAHEQYF
TRBV10-3	TRBJ2-7	CAMRDAVSYEQYF